Shown below are 9 T cell receptor beta chains from a single sample sequenced in a study of patients and donors after allogeneic stem cell transplantation. TCRdb re-analysed the RT-PCR reads in MiXCR, keeping a single row per CDR3 protein. The sample lists hundreds of thousands of distinct CDR3 sequences; around 15% were seen once. The sequenced material came from blood, either unsorted or a sorted T cell fraction (not recorded which). These receptors were taken from a human donor who was either an allogeneic HSCT recipient or a stem cell or donor lymphocyte infusion donor (not recorded which). It is not recorded whose cells these are; they may come from a transplant donor.

The chain has TRBV27 and TRBJ1-2; 9 nucleotides agree with TRBD1. After removal of 3 bases from V and 4 bases from J, the junction contained 6 bases not matched to a gene. The CDR3 length is 15 residues. Germline values: CDR1 MNHEY, CDR2 SMNVEV (reference sequence). DNA for the CDR3: TGTGCCAGCAGTTTGGCCTCGACAGGGGGCTATGGCTACACCTTC. It is translated as CASSLASTGGYGYTF.

This clonotype was seen repeatedly, ten times or more. The chain has TRBV5-1 and TRBJ2-7; D possibly corresponds to TRBD1 (5 bases). In germline, CDR1 is SGHRS, CDR2 YFSETQ. V lost 5 bases and J lost 5, with 8 bases in between. CDR3 length equals 11 residues. CDR3 residues: CASSFRDEQYF. CDR3 coding DNA: TGCGCCAGCAGTTTCAGGGACGAGCAGTACTTC.

Many counts were recorded for this clonotype. The chain joins TRBV7-3 to TRBJ2-6, with D possibly being TRBD1 (6 bases). The germline CDR1 and CDR2 sequences are SGHTA and FQGTGA. V was clipped by 5 bases and J by 0 bases, with 17 bases between them. CDR3 length: 18 amino acids. CDR3 region: CASSRSGVVFSGANVLTF. The CDR3 DNA reads TGTGCCAGCAGCCGATCAGGGGTGGTATTCTCTGGGGCCAACGTCCTGACTTTC.

The V and J genes are TRBV10-3 and TRBJ2-1; TRBD2 aligns across 7 bases. CDR1 ENHRY and CDR2 SYGVKD come from the germline V gene. The CDR3 covers 15 residues. The junction had 5 bases not matched to a gene; V was cut back by 4 bases and J by 2 bases. The CDR3 sequence is CAISGGGGAYNEQFF. Here the CDR3 DNA reads TGTGCCATCAGTGGAGGCGGGGGAGCCTACAATGAGCAGTTCTTC.

This chain links TRBV12-5 with TRBJ1-3; D might be TRBD1 (5 bases). V was cut by 3 bases and J by 2 bases, with 14 bases left in between. Germline V gene sequence: CDR1 LGHNT, CDR2 FRNRAP. The CDR3 sequence is 16 residues long. The CDR3 here is CASGFAGKLTGNTIYF. CDR3 in DNA: TGTGCTAGTGGTTTTGCAGGGAAACTGACTGGAAACACCATATATTTT. The full variable domain, its missing parts supplied by reference TRBV12-5 and TRBJ1-3, is DARVTQTPRHKVTEMGQEVTMRCQPILGHNTVFWYRQTMMQGLELLAYFRNRAPLDDSGMPKDRFSAEMPDATLATLKIQPSEPRDSAVYFCASGFAGKLTGNTIYFGEGSWLTVV.

As to this clonotype: The junction does not match germline at one end; this may be a read error. The chain has TRBV5-6 and TRBJ2-2; D unresolved. CDR3 length: 14 amino acids. CDR1 and CDR2 from the germline V gene are SGHDT and YYEEEE. CDR3 sequence: CASRLLRSTGELFF. The CDR3 nucleotides are TGTGCCAGCCGCTTGTTGCGGTCGACCGGGGAGCTGTTTTTT.

The rearrangement joins TRBV19 to TRBJ2-7, with 9 bases fitting TRBD1. The junction had 9 bases not matched to a gene; V was cut back by 4 bases and J by 5 bases. This CDR3 has 15 amino acids. Germline CDR1 and CDR2: LNHDA and SQIVND (reference sequence). CDR3 amino acids: CASSKLQGASHEQYF. CDR3 sequence (DNA): TGTGCCAGTAGTAAACTACAGGGGGCGTCCCACGAGCAGTACTTC.

In its sample, this clonotype was seen a few times. This chain joins TRBV6-5 and TRBJ1-3; D gene ambiguous. This CDR3 contains 14 residues. Germline lookup yields CDR1 MNHEY and CDR2 SVGAGI. V was shortened by 0 bases and J by 2 bases, with 5 bases between the two germline ends. Written as DNA, the CDR3 is TGTGCCAGCAGTTACTCGACAACTGGAAACACCATATATTTT. Its translation: CASSYSTTGNTIYF.

This clonotype was picked up a small number of times. This CDR3 reads CASSSIASWILQETQYF. The CDR3 DNA sequence: TGTGCCAGCAGTTCTATCGCTTCGTGGATACTCCAAGAGACCCAGTACTTC. The gene calls are TRBV27 and TRBJ2-5; no reliable D call. Trimming took 4 bases from V and 1 from J, leaving 19 bases between them. Germline CDR1 and CDR2: MNHEY and SMNVEV (reference sequence). This CDR3 region has 17 residues.